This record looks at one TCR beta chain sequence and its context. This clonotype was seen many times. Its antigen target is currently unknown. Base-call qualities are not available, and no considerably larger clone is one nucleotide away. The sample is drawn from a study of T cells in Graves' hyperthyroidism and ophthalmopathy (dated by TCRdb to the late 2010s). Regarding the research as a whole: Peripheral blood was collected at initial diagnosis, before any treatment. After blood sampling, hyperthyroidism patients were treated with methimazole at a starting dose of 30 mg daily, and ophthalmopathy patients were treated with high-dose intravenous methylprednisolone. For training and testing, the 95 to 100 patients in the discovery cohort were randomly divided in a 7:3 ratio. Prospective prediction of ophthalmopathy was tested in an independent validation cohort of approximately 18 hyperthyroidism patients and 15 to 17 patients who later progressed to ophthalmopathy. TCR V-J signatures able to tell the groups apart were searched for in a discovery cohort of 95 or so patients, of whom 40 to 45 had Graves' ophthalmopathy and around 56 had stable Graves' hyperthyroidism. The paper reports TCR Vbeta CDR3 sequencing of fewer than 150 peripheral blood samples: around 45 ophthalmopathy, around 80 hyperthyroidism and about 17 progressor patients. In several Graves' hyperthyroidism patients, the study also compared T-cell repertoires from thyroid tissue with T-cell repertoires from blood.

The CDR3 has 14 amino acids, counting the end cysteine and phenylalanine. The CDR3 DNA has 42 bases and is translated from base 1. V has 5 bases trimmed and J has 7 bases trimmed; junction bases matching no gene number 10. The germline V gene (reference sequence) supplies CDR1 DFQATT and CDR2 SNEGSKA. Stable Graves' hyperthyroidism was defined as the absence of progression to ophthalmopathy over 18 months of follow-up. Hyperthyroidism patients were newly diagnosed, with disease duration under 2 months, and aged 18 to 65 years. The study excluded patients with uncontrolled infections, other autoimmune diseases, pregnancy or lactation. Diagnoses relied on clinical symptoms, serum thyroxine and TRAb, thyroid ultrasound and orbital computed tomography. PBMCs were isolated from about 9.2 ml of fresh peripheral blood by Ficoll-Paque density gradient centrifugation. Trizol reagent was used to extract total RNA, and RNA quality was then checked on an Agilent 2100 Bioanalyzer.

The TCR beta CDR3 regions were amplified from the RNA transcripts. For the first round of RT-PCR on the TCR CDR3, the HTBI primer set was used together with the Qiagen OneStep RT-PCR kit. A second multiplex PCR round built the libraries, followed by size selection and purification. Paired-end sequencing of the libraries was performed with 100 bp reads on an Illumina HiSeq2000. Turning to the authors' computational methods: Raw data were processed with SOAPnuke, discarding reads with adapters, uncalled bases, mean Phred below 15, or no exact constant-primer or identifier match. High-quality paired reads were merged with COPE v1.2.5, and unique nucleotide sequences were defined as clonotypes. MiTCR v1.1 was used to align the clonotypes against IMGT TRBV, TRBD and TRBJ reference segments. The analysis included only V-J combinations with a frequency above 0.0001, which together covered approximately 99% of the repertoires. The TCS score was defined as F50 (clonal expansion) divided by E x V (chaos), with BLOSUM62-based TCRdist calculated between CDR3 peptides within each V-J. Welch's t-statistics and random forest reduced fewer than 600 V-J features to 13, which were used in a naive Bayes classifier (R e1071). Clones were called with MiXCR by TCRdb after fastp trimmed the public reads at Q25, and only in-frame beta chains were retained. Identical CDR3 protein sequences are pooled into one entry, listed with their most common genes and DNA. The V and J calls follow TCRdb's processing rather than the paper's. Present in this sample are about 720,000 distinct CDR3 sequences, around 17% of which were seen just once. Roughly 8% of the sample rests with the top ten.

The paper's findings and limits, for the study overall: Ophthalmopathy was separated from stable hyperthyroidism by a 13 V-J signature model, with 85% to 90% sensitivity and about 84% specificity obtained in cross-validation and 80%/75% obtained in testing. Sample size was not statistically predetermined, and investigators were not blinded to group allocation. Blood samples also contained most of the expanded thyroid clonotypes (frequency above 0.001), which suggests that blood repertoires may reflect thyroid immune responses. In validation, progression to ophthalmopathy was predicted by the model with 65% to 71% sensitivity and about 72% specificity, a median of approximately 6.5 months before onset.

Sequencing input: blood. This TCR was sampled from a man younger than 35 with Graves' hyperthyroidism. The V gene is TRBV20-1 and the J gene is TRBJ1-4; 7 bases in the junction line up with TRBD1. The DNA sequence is TGCAGTGCTCCTCAGACAGGGCGAGGTGAAAAACTGTTTTTT. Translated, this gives CSAPQTGRGEKLFF.